The entry below gives a single TCR beta chain sequence along with its context. The record originates from a study of blood T cells in healthy people across ages. The germline V gene has CDR1 LGHNA and CDR2 YSLEER. This CDR3 contains 16 residues. V shed 0 bases and J shed 9 bases, with 17 bases lying between them. Sample-barcoded 5' priming and a J-beta primer mix drove a second PCR of roughly 7 to 11 cycles. Each CDR3 protein is one row after TCRdb ran MiXCR on the 5' RACE reads. Here the sample spans roughly 700,000 distinct CDR3 sequences, more than 40% being singletons. Sequencing used blood. The chain recombines TRBV4-3 with TRBJ1-4; D not resolved. This clonotype was sampled from a woman aged 55-75 years in good health. The CDR3 DNA sequence: TGCGCCAGCAGCCAAGATCGGCGAGGGCGGGCGAAAAAACTGTTTTTT. Translating it yields CASSQDRRGRAKKLFF.